The 29 T cell receptor beta chains presented below share a single source sample, sequenced in a study of Ad26.COV2.S vaccination and SARS-CoV-2 variants. Treatment defined: 15 to 20 received Ad26.COV2.S at low or high dose, single or two shots; roughly five received placebo; per-sample allocation not given. Samples analyzed were those drawn on day 63 after the first vaccine or placebo injection. Profiling relied on immunoSEQ multiplex PCR, and the TCRdb table lists in-frame clones only, not all of them. The sample has about 400,000 clones, 70% to 90% seen once. Sequenced material: peripheral blood, taken in a trial of Ad26.COV2.S vaccine versus placebo. These TCRs come from a person aged 18-65 years who received the Ad26.COV2.S COVID-19 vaccine or a placebo.

The chain recombines TRBV5-1 with TRBJ1-4; D is uncertain. Germline CDR1 and CDR2: SGHRS and YFSETQ. The V gene lost 2 bases and the J gene lost 5 bases, with 10 bases spanning the gap. The CDR3 has 14 residues. CDR3 region: CASSFAGTNEKLFF. The CDR3 nucleotides read TGCGCCAGCAGCTTCGCGGGTACCAATGAAAAACTGTTTTTT.

This clone has only one observation. The CDR3 DNA reads as TGCGCCAGCAGCCAAACACGGGGGTCGAACACTGAAGCTTTCTTT. Its translation: CASSQTRGSNTEAFF. The genes are TRBV4-3 and TRBJ1-1, with a weak D call TRBD1 (5 bases). In germline, CDR1 is LGHNA, CDR2 YSLEER. The V end lost 2 bases, the J end lost 1 base, and 11 bases lay between the germline ends. This CDR3 has 15 residues.

J is TRBJ2-5 and V is TRBV7-8, with TRBD2 as a possible D gene (6 bases). Germline-derived CDR1 and CDR2 are SGHVS and FQNEAQ. This CDR3 is 14 amino acids long. V lost 4 bases and J 5 bases, leaving 14 bases between the germline ends. The CDR3 is CASSSTSRGETQYF. CDR3 DNA: TGTGCCAGCAGCTCAACTAGCCGGGGGGAGACCCAGTACTTC.

This sequence joins TRBV18 and TRBJ2-5; tentatively, D is TRBD1 (6 bases). V lost 5 bases and J lost 5, with 9 bases in between. CDR3 length: 12 residues. Germline CDR1 and CDR2: KGHSH and LQKENI. The CDR3 DNA follows: TGTGCCAGCTCAGAAACAGGGGAGACCCAGTACTTC. Encoded protein: CASSETGETQYF.

The chain is built from TRBV3-1 (or the pseudogene TRBV3-2) and TRBJ1-1, with D unclear. Between the trimmed V and J ends, which lost 8 bases and 1 base, there was a span of 5 bases. Looked up from germline, CDR1 is LGHDT and CDR2 is YNNKEL (reference sequence). CDR3 length: 11 amino acids. CDR3 in DNA: TGTGCCAGCGGGGAGAACACTGAAGCTTTCTTT. It is translated as CASGENTEAFF.

The chain combines TRBV5-1 with TRBJ1-2; D is undetermined. Germline V gene lookup returns CDR1 SGHRS and CDR2 YFSETQ. Trimming left V 3 bases short and J 5 bases short, with 11 bases between. The CDR3 contains 13 residues. DNA for the CDR3: TGCGCCAGCAGCTCGTCCCCTGGGTATGGCTACACCTTC. Translating gives CASSSSPGYGYTF. The full variable domain, its missing parts supplied by reference TRBV5-1 and TRBJ1-2, is KAGVTQTPRYLIKTRGQQVTLSCSPISGHRSVSWYQQTPGQGLQFLFEYFSETQRNKGNFPGRFSGRQFSNSRSEMNVSTLELGDSALYLCASSSSPGYGYTFGSGTRLTVV.

Here the CDR3 reads CASSQDSQGALSYEQYF. The CDR3 nucleotides are TGTGCCAGCAGCCAAGATTCGCAGGGGGCCTTATCCTACGAGCAGTACTTC. The chain recombines TRBV3-1 (or the pseudogene TRBV3-2) with TRBJ2-7, with TRBD1 matching 8 bases. CDR3 length: 17 amino acids. Trimming at V came to 0 bases and at J to 1 base, leaving 8 bases not matched to a gene. CDR1 and CDR2 from the germline V gene are LGHDT and YNNKEL (reference sequence).

The chain is built from TRBV5-1 and TRBJ1-2; D remains ambiguous. The CDR3 is made up of 14 amino acids. V was pared by 3 bases and J by 0 bases, with 9 bases between. Germline CDR1 SGHRS, CDR2 YFSETQ. CDR3 loop: CASSSSGANYGYTF. The CDR3 region has the DNA TGCGCCAGCAGCTCCTCGGGAGCTAACTATGGCTACACCTTC.

The chain uses TRBV7-6 and TRBJ1-1; D is uncertain. The germline V gene has CDR1 SGHVS and CDR2 FNYEAQ. V was shortened by 1 base and J by 5 bases, with 2 bases between the two germline ends. This CDR3 comprises 11 residues. The CDR3 region has the DNA TGTGCCAGCAGCTTAGGAACTGAAGCTTTCTTT. Translated: CASSLGTEAFF.

The chain is built from TRBV4-2 and TRBJ2-3, with no clear D. Germline assignment: CDR1 LGHNA and CDR2 YNFKEQ. Trimming left V 0 bases short and J 0 bases short, with 10 bases between. CDR3 size: 16 residues. The CDR3 sequence is CASSQDPAASTDTQYF. In DNA form, the CDR3 reads TGTGCCAGCAGCCAAGATCCTGCAGCTAGCACAGATACGCAGTATTTT.

This clone was seen just once. The V gene is TRBV27, the J gene TRBJ1-1; D not resolved. The CDR3 length is 14 residues. The ends were cut back, 8 bases at V and 0 bases at J, with 13 bases in the middle. Germline CDR1 is MNHEY and CDR2 is SMNVEV (reference sequence). The CDR3 region is CASFPGRLNTEAFF. The CDR3 region has the DNA TGTGCCAGCTTTCCCGGACGTCTGAACACTGAAGCTTTCTTT.

The CDR3 sequence: CASSQNAVTDTQYF. In DNA form, the CDR3 reads TGTGCCAGCAGCCAGAACGCGGTCACAGATACGCAGTATTTT. The chain joins TRBV7-2 to TRBJ2-3, with D hard to call. The length of the CDR3 is 14 residues. Trimming shortened V by 5 bases and J by 2 bases, and 11 bases separated the two germline ends. From germline, CDR1 is SGHTA and CDR2 FQGNSA.

This clone was detected once. V is TRBV19 and J is TRBJ1-6; D unresolved. The CDR3 consists of 14 residues. CDR1 is LNHDA and CDR2 is SQIVND in the germline V gene (reference sequence). Deletions cut 10 bases from V and 0 bases from J, with 10 bases between. CDR3 coding DNA: TGTGCCACTACGGAGAGCTCCTATAATTCACCCCTCCACTTT. Residues: CATTESSYNSPLHF.

The chain employs TRBV7-2 and TRBJ1-2; a possible D gene is TRBD1 (5 bases). The CDR3 runs to 18 residues. The germline CDR1 and CDR2 sequences are SGHTA and FQGNSA. With 3 bases removed from V and 4 bases from J, the gap between germline ends came to 24 bases. This chain's CDR3 is CASSFLLPRRGKGYGYTF. Here the CDR3 DNA reads TGTGCCAGCAGCTTTTTACTTCCGAGGAGGGGAAAAGGCTATGGCTACACCTTC. Full variable domain (remainder filled in from reference TRBV7-2 and TRBJ1-2): GAGVSQSPSNKVTEKGKDVELRCDPISGHTALYWYRQSLGQGLEFLIYFQGNSAPDKSGLPSDRFSAERTGGSVSTLTIQRTQQEDSAVYLCASSFLLPRRGKGYGYTFGSGTRLTVV.

The chain combines TRBV10-3 with TRBJ1-3; possible D gene TRBD1, 5 bases. Trimming took 3 bases from V and 1 from J, leaving 13 bases between them. The CDR3 has 16 residues. Per the germline V gene, CDR1 is ENHRY and CDR2 is SYGVKD. CDR3 sequence: CAISEVRGVSGNTIYF. The CDR3 DNA is TGTGCCATCAGTGAAGTAAGGGGAGTGTCTGGAAACACCATATATTTT.

The chain is built from TRBV6-5 and TRBJ1-1; D not certain. The CDR3 loop spans 14 amino acids. V was trimmed by 6 bases and J by 2 bases, leaving 13 bases between them. Germline V gene lookup returns CDR1 MNHEY and CDR2 SVGAGI. CDR3 region: CASSRTPSNTEAFF. In DNA form, the CDR3 reads TGTGCCAGCAGCCGTACCCCCAGTAACACTGAAGCTTTCTTT.

CDR3 in amino acids: CASSLEGTNYGYTF. CDR3 nucleotide sequence: TGTGCCAGCAGCTTGGAGGGGACAAACTATGGCTACACCTTC. This chain uses TRBV7-9 with TRBJ1-2; D is perhaps TRBD1 (6 bases). Germline assignment: CDR1 SEHNR and CDR2 FQNEAQ (reference sequence). This CDR3 region has 14 residues. V lost 3 bases, J lost 2 bases, and 10 bases lay in between. Using reference TRBV7-9 and TRBJ1-2 for the parts outside the CDR3, the full variable domain is DTGVSQNPRHKITKRGQNVTFRCDPISEHNRLYWYRQTLGQGPEFLTYFQNEAQLEKSRLLSDRFSAERPKGSFSTLEIQRTEQGDSAMYLCASSLEGTNYGYTFGSGTRLTVV.

The chain has TRBV5-1 and TRBJ1-1; 8 positions agree with TRBD1. This CDR3 is 13 amino acids long. The germline CDR1 and CDR2 sequences are SGHRS and YFSETQ. Trimming at V came to 6 bases and at J to 4 bases, leaving 5 bases not matched to a gene. The CDR3 region has the DNA TGCGCCAGCAAGATAACAGGGGGCACTGAAGCTTTCTTT. Its protein is CASKITGGTEAFF.

The rearrangement uses TRBV21-1 and TRBJ1-6; TRBD1, as called in the table, went unchecked against the DNA. TRBV21-1 is a pseudogene locus. This CDR3 is built from 16 residues. CDR3 loop: CASSTDRGPSNSPLHF. For the CDR3, the DNA is TGTGCCAGCAGCACAGACAGGGGGCCCTCCAATTCACCCCTCCACTTT.

The CDR3 coding sequence is TGTGCCAGCAGTTACTCGGGCGGGGGGGCTAAGGAGCAGTACTTC. This translates into CASSYSGGGAKEQYF. This chain uses TRBV6-5 with TRBJ2-7, with 9 positions matching TRBD2. The CDR3 has 15 residues. V shed 0 bases, J shed 7 bases, and the junction held 7 bases outside the gene matches. CDR1 and CDR2 (germline): MNHEY, SVGAGI.

The chain joins TRBV18 to TRBJ1-1, with 8 bases lining up with TRBD1. V shed 3 bases, J shed 3 bases, and the junction held 12 bases outside the gene matches. CDR3 size: 17 residues. Per the germline V gene, CDR1 is KGHSH and CDR2 is LQKENI. The CDR3: CASSPYLAGQGDTEAFF. The CDR3 DNA reads TGTGCCAGCTCACCCTATCTGGCCGGACAGGGAGACACTGAAGCTTTCTTT.

This clone was counted between two and nine times. This same CDR3 is encoded by further DNA sequences in the sample. V gene TRBV3-1 (or the pseudogene TRBV3-2) combines with J gene TRBJ1-3; perhaps TRBD1 as D (6 bases). The germline V gene has CDR1 LGHDT and CDR2 YNNKEL (reference sequence). The CDR3 runs to 16 residues. V lost 3 bases, J lost 0 bases, and 12 bases lay in between. The CDR3 DNA reads TGTGCCAGCAGCCAGGATCAGGGGAACTCTGGAAACACCATATATTTT. It codes for CASSQDQGNSGNTIYF.

This clone appeared a few times. The J gene is TRBJ2-7, the V gene TRBV30; possible D gene TRBD1, 5 bases. Germline lookup yields CDR1 GTSNPN and CDR2 SVGIG (reference sequence). The CDR3 has 18 residues. V lost 0 bases to trimming and J lost 4 bases, with 25 bases between them. Here the CDR3 reads CAWSVWSVRTQNTYEQYF. CDR3 DNA: TGTGCCTGGAGTGTATGGTCGGTGCGGACACAAAATACATACGAGCAGTACTTC.

The chain links TRBV19 to TRBJ1-4, with D possibly matching TRBD1 (5 bases). CDR1 and CDR2 from the germline V gene are LNHDA and SQIVND (reference sequence). Trimming shortened V by 7 bases and J by 8 bases, and 17 bases separated the two germline ends. The CDR3 consists of 14 residues. The CDR3 is CASKGSLGGEKLFF. The CDR3 nucleotides read TGTGCCAGTAAGGGCAGCCTCGGGGGAGAAAAACTGTTTTTT.

The rearrangement links TRBV5-1 to TRBJ2-5, with 12 positions matching TRBD2. J gave up 2 bases and V 4 bases, and 6 bases lay outside the gene matches. The germline CDR1 and CDR2 sequences are SGHRS and YFSETQ. This CDR3 spans 16 amino acids. For the CDR3, the DNA is TGCGCCAGCAGCGCCAGACTAGCGGGGGAACAAGAGACCCAGTACTTC. It encodes CASSARLAGEQETQYF.

V usage is TRBV3-1 (or the pseudogene TRBV3-2) and J usage is TRBJ1-6; possibly TRBD1 for D (6 bases). CDR1 is LGHDT and CDR2 is YNNKEL in the germline V gene (reference sequence). The V gene lost 1 base and the J gene lost 5 bases, with 9 bases spanning the gap. CDR3 length: 15 amino acids. The CDR3 bases are TGTGCCAGCAGCCAAGCGGGGGCGAATAATTCACCCCTCCACTTT. Its translation: CASSQAGANNSPLHF.

This sequence joins TRBV5-1 and TRBJ1-1; D is unclear. Germline CDR1 and CDR2: SGHRS and YFSETQ. The CDR3 is 14 amino acids. Trimming cost V 0 bases and J 0 bases, with 6 bases left between them. The DNA for the CDR3 is TGCGCCAGCAGCTTGGTTCAGCTGAACACTGAAGCTTTCTTT. Amino acids: CASSLVQLNTEAFF.

The chain combines TRBV9 with TRBJ1-2; possible D gene TRBD1, 5 bases. This CDR3 region has 13 residues. The germline V and J ends were trimmed by 1 base and 2 bases, with 6 bases remaining between them. Per the germline V gene, CDR1 is SGDLS and CDR2 is YYNGEE. CDR3: CASSVRQNYGYTF. CDR3 DNA: TGTGCCAGCAGCGTAAGACAGAACTATGGCTACACCTTC.

The chain uses TRBV6-1 and TRBJ2-1; TRBD1 or TRBD2 may be the D gene (5 bases each). V was trimmed by 2 bases and J by 8 bases, leaving 19 bases between them. This CDR3 contains 16 residues. Germline V gene lookup returns CDR1 MNHNS and CDR2 SASEGT. CDR3 sequence (DNA): TGTGCCAGCAGTGAATACGAGGGGATAACCTTGGATGAGCAGTTCTTC. Encoded protein: CASSEYEGITLDEQFF.